This T cell receptor (beta chain) is from a study of control samples from healthy donors and cancer patients. V lost 6 bases to trimming and J lost 4 bases, with 12 bases between them. The CDR3 loop spans 13 amino acids. Germline CDR1 and CDR2: SGHVS and FQNEAQ. Assay used: immunoSEQ multiplex PCR; TCRdb lists only in-frame clones, some missing. The sample has roughly 130,000 clones; about 94% are singletons. The clonotype comes from a man aged 60-69 years with colorectal cancer. Input material: PBMCs. The chain employs TRBV7-8 and TRBJ2-5; D possibly matches TRBD1 or TRBD2 (6 bases each). For the CDR3, the DNA is TGTGCCAGCAGGGTCAGGGGAGGAGAGACCCAGTACTTC. Protein: CASRVRGGETQYF.